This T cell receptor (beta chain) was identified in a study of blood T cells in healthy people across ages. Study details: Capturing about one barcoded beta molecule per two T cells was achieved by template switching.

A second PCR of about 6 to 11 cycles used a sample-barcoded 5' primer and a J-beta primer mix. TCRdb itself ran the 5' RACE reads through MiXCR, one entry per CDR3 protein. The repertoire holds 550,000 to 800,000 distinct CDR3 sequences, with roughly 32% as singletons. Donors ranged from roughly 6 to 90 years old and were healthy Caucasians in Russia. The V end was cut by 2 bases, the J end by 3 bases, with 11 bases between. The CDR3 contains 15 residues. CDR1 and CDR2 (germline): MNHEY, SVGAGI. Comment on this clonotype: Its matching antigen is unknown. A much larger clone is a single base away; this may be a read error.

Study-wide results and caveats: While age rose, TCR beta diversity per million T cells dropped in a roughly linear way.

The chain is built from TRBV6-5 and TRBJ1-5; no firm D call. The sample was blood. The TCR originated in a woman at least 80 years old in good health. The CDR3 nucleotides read TGTGCCAGCAGTTACGAGGGAGAACCCAATCAGCCCCAGCATTTT. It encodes CASSYEGEPNQPQHF.